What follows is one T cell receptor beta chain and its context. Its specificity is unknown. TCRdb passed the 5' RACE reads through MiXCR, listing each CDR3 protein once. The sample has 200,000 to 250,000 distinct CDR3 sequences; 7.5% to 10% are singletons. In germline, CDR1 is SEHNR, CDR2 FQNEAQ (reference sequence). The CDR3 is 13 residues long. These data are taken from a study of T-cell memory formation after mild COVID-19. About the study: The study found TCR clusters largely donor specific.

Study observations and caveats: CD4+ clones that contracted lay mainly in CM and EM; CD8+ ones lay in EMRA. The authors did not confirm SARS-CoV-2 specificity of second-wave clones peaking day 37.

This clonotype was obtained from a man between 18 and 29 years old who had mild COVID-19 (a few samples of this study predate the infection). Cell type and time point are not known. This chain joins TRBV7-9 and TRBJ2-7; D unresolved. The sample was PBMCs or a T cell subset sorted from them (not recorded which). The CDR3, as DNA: TGTGCCAGCAGCATAGAGCGCTCCTCCGAGCAGTACGTC. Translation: CASSIERSSEQYV.